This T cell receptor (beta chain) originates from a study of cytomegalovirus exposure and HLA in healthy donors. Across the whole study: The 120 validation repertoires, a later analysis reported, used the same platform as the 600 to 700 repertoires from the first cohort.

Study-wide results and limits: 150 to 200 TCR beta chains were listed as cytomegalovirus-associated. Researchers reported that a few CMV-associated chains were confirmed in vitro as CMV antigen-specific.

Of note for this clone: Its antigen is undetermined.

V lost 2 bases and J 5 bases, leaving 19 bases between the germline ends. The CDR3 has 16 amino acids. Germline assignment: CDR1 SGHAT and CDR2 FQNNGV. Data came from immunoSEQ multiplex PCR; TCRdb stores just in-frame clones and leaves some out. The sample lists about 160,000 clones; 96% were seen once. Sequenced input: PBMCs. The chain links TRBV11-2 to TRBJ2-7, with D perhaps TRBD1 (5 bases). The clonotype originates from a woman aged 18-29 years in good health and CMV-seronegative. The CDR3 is CASSLLGHSSGDEQYF. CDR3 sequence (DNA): TGTGCCAGCAGCTTATTGGGGCATTCCTCTGGGGACGAGCAGTACTTC. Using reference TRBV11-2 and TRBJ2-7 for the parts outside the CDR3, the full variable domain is EAGVAQSPRYKIIEKRQSVAFWCNPISGHATLYWYQQILGQGPKLLIQFQNNGVVDDSQLPKDRFSAERLKGVDSTLKIQPAKLEDSAVYLCASSLLGHSSGDEQYFGPGTRLTVT.